This T cell receptor (beta chain) was recovered during a study of control samples from healthy donors and cancer patients (dated by TCRdb to the early 2020s). V is cut by 0 bases and J by 2 bases, and the space between the germline ends is 8 bases. In the germline V gene (reference sequence), CDR1 corresponds to GTSNPN and CDR2 to SVGIG. The CDR3 holds 14 amino acids from the cysteine to the phenylalanine. Only the CDR3 portion is preserved as DNA: 42 bases, with reading frame beginning at the first base. Library generation was performed with the immunoSEQ multiplex PCR assay. TCRdb's version of the immuneACCESS table is confined to in-frame rearrangements and falls short of the full clone set. An unresolved V gene accounts for under half of the shortfall where checked; the remainder is of unknown origin. Recorded for this sample are some 120,000 clones; nearly 95% of them occurred a single time. The ten most abundant clones make up 2.6% of the sample.

This clone was seen once. Its specific antigen is unknown. No base quality values were provided; no much bigger clone lies one nucleotide off. Recombination linked TRBV30 to TRBJ1-3, with the D gene not confidently named. The source material was blood. The sequence was obtained from a man aged 25 to 45 in good health. The nucleotide sequence is TGTGCCTGGAGTGTTGGTAACCCTGGAAACACCATATATTTT. The encoded protein is CAWSVGNPGNTIYF.